Listed here is a single TCR beta chain. Its antigen is not known. Germline assignment: CDR1 MRHNA and CDR2 SNTAGT. The V end was cut by 8 bases, the J end by 9 bases, with 14 bases between. This CDR3 has 12 amino acids. The record originates from a study of cytomegalovirus exposure and HLA in healthy donors. Both 60 Vbeta primers and 13 Jbeta primers went into the PCR. Sequencing used immunoSEQ multiplex PCR; TCRdb keeps in-frame clones, though not all of them. The table has approximately 40,000 clones, less than 85% seen once. Study-level points and caveats: Most subjects' HLA-A and HLA-B alleles were reportedly predicted from TCR beta sequences. Presence/absence comparisons presumed near-even sequencing depth among donors.

The J gene is TRBJ2-1, the V gene TRBV6-4, with a weak D call TRBD2 (5 bases). This receptor was identified in a woman between 18 and 29 years old in good health and CMV-seropositive. Specimen: PBMCs. CDR3 residues: CASRERGGEQFF. DNA of the CDR3: TGTGCCAGCCGGGAACGGGGTGGTGAGCAGTTCTTC.